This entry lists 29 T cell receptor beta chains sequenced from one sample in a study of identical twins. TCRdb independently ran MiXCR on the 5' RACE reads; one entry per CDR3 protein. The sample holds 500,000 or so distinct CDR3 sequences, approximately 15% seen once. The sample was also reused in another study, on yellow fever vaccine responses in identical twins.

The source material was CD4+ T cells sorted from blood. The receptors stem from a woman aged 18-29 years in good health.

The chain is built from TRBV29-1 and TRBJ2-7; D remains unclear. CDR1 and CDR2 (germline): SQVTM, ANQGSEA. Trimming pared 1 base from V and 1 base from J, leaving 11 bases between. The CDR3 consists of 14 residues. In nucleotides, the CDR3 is TGCAGCGTTGAAGGTAATAGACCGTCCTACGAGCAGTACTTC. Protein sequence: CSVEGNRPSYEQYF.

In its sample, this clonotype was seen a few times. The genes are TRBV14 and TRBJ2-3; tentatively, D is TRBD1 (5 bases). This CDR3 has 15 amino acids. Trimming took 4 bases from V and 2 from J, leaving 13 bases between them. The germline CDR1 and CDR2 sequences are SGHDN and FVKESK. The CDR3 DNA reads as TGTGCCAGCAGCCCGTTTAAGGGGCCCACAGATACGCAGTATTTT. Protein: CASSPFKGPTDTQYF.

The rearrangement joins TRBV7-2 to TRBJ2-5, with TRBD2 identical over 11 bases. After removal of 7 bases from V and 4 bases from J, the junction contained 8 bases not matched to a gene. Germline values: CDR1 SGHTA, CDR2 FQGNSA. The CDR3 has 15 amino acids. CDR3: CASTYSGRARETQYF. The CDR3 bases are TGTGCCAGCACCTATAGCGGGAGGGCGAGAGAGACCCAGTACTTC.

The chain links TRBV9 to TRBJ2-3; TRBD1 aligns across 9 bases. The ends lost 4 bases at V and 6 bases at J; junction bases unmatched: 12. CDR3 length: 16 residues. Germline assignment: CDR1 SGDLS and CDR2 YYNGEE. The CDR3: CASSRNRDRDLDTQYF. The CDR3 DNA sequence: TGTGCCAGCAGCAGAAACCGGGACAGGGATTTGGATACGCAGTATTTT.

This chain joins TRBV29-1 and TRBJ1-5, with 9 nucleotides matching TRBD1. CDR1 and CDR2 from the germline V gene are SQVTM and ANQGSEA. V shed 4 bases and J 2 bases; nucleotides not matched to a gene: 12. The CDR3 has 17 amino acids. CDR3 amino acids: CSVGGQRTGDRNQPQHF. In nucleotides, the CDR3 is TGCAGCGTTGGGGGGCAGAGGACAGGGGATCGCAATCAGCCCCAGCATTTT.

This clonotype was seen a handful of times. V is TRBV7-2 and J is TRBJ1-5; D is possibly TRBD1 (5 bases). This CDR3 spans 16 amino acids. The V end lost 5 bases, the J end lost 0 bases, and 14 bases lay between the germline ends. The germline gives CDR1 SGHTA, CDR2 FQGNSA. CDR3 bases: TGTGCCAGCAGCCCCCCCCCAGGGTATAGCAATCAGCCCCAGCATTTT. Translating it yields CASSPPPGYSNQPQHF.

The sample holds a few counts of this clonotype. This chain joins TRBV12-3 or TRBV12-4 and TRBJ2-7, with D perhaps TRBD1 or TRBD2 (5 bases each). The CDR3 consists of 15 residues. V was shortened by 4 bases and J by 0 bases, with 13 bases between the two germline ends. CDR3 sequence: CASSSGTSSSYEQYF. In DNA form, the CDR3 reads TGTGCCAGCAGTTCCGGGACGTCGAGCTCCTACGAGCAGTACTTC.

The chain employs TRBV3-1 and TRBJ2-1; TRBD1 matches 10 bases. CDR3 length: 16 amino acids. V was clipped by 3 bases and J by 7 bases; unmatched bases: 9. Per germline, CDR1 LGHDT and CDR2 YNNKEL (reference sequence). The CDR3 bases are TGTGCCAGCAGCCAGGATCCGGGACAGGGGTCAAATGAGCAGTTCTTC. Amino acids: CASSQDPGQGSNEQFF.

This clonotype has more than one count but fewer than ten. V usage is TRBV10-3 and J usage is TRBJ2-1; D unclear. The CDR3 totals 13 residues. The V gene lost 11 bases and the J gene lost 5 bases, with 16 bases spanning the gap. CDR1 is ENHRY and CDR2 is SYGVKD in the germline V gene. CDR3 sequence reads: CALLRQENNEQFF. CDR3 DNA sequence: TGTGCCCTTTTGCGGCAGGAAAACAATGAGCAGTTCTTC.

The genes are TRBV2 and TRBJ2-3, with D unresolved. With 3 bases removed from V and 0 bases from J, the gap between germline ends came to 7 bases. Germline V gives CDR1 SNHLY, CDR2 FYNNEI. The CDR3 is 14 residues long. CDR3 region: CASSDVRSTDTQYF. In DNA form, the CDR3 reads TGTGCCAGCAGTGATGTCAGAAGCACAGATACGCAGTATTTT.

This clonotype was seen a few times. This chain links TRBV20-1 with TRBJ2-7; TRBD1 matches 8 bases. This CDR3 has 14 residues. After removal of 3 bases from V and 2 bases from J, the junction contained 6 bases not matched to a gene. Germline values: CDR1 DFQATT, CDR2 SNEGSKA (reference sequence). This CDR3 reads CSARPGQAAYEQYF. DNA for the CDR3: TGCAGTGCTAGGCCGGGACAGGCAGCCTACGAGCAGTACTTC.

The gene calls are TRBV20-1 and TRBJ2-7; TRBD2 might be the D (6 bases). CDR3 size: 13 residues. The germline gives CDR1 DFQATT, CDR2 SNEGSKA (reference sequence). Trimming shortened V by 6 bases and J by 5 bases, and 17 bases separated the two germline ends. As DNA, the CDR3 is TGCAGTGCAAAGACTAGGGCGTTCAACGAGCAGTACTTC. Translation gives CSAKTRAFNEQYF.

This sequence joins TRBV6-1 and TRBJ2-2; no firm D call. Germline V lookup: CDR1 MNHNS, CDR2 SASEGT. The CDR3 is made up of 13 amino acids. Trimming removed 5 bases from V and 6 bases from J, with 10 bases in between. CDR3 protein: CASSLVTPGELFF. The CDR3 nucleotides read TGTGCCAGCAGTCTAGTTACCCCCGGGGAGCTGTTTTTT.

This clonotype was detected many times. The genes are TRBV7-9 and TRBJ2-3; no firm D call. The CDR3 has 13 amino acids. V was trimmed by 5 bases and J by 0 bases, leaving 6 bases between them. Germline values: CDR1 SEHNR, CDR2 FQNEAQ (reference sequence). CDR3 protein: CASSQSSTDTQYF. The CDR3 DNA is TGTGCCAGCAGCCAATCTAGCACAGATACGCAGTATTTT.

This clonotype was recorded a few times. This CDR3 is CATSRDRLGISPLHF. DNA for the CDR3: TGTGCCACCAGCAGAGATCGGTTGGGGATTTCACCCCTCCACTTT. The genes are TRBV15 and TRBJ1-6, with D uncertain. This CDR3 region has 15 residues. Per germline, CDR1 LNHNV and CDR2 YYDKDF (reference sequence). Trimming took off 0 bases at V and 9 bases at J, with 12 bases between the two ends.

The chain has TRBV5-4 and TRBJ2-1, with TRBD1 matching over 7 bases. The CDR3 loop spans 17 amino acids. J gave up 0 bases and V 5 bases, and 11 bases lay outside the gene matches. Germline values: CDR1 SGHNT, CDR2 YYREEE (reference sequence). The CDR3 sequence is CASRSGTADSSYNEQFF. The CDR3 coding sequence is TGTGCCAGCAGATCCGGGACAGCTGATAGCTCCTACAATGAGCAGTTCTTC.

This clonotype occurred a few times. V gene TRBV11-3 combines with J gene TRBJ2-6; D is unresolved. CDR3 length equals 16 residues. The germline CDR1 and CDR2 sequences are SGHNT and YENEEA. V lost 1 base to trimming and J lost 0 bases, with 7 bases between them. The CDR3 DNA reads TGTGCCAGCAGCTTAGTGGGTCTCTCTGGGGCCAACGTCCTGACTTTC. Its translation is CASSLVGLSGANVLTF.

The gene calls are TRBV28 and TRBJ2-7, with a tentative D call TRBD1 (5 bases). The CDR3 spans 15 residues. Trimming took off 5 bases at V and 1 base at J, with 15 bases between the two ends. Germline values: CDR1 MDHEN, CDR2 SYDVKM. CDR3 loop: CASSRGSLPSYEQYF. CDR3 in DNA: TGTGCCAGCAGTAGGGGCAGCTTACCATCCTACGAGCAGTACTTC.

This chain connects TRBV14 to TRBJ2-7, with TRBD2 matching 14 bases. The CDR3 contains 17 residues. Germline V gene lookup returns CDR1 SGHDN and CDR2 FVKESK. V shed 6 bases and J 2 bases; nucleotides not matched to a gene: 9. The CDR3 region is CASSRGLAGGPTYEQYF. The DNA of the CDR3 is TGTGCCAGCAGTCGCGGACTAGCGGGAGGTCCAACCTACGAGCAGTACTTC.

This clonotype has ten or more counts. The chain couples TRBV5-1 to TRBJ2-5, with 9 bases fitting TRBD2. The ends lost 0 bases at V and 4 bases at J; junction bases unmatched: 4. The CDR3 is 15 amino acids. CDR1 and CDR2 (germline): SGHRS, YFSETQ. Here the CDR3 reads CASSLEVAGVETQYF. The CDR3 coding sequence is TGCGCCAGCAGCTTGGAAGTAGCGGGAGTAGAGACCCAGTACTTC. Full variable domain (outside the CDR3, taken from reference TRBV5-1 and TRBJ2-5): KAGVTQTPRYLIKTRGQQVTLSCSPISGHRSVSWYQQTPGQGLQFLFEYFSETQRNKGNFPGRFSGRQFSNSRSEMNVSTLELGDSALYLCASSLEVAGVETQYFGPGTRLLVL.

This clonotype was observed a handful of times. The DNA for the CDR3 is TGTGCCAGCAGTTATCGGGGGGCGACAGGTTCTGGTTCACCCCTCCACTTT. Amino acid sequence: CASSYRGATGSGSPLHF. The chain uses TRBV6-5 and TRBJ1-6; tentatively, D is TRBD1 (6 bases). The CDR3 runs to 17 residues. Per the germline V gene, CDR1 is MNHEY and CDR2 is SVGAGI. The ends were cut back, 3 bases at V and 9 bases at J, with 21 bases in the middle.

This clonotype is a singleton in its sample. CDR3 bases: TGTGCCAGCAGCACTCAAGGTAGCGGCAATGAGCAGTTCTTC. It specifies CASSTQGSGNEQFF. The gene calls are TRBV3-1 and TRBJ2-1; D may be TRBD2 (6 bases). Deletions cut 5 bases from V and 6 bases from J, with 14 bases between. CDR1 and CDR2 from the germline V gene are LGHDT and YNNKEL (reference sequence). The CDR3 length is 14 residues.

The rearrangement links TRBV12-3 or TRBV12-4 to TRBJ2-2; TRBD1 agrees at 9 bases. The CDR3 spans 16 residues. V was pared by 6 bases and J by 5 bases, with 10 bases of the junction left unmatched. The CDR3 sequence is CASSSRSTGGTGELFF. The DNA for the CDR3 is TGTGCCAGCAGCTCTAGATCGACAGGGGGAACCGGGGAGCTGTTTTTT.

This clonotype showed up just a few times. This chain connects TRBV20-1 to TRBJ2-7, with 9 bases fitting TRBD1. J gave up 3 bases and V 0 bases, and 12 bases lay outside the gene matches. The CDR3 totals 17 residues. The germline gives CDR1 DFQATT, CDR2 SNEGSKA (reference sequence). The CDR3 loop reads CSARDHRGQISFYEQYF. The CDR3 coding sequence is TGCAGTGCTAGAGATCACAGGGGGCAAATAAGTTTCTACGAGCAGTACTTC.

The CDR3 spells CATSSDFSYNEQFF. In nucleotides, the CDR3 is TGTGCCACCTCTAGCGATTTCTCCTACAATGAGCAGTTCTTC. V gene TRBV18 combines with J gene TRBJ2-1; TRBD2 might be the D (6 bases). Deletions cut 10 bases from V and 0 bases from J, with 13 bases between. Germline values: CDR1 KGHSH, CDR2 LQKENI. The length of the CDR3 is 14 residues.

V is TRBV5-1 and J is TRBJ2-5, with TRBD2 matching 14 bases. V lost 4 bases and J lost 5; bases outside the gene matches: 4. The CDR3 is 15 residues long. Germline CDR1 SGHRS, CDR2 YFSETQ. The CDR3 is CASSRGLAGGETQYF. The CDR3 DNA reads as TGCGCCAGCAGCCGTGGACTAGCGGGAGGTGAGACCCAGTACTTC.

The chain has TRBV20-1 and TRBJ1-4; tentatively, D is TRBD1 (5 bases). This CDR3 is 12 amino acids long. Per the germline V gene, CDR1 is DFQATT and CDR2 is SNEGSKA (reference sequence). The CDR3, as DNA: TGCAGCACTGGGGGGACTAATGAAAAACTGTTTTTT. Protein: CSTGGTNEKLFF.

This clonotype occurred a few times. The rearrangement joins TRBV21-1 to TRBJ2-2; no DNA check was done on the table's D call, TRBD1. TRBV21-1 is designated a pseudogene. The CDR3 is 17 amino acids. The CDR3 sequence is CASSKRPCGGGSGELFF. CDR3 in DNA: TGTGCCAGCAGCAAACGGCCTTGCGGAGGGGGATCCGGGGAGCTGTTTTTT.

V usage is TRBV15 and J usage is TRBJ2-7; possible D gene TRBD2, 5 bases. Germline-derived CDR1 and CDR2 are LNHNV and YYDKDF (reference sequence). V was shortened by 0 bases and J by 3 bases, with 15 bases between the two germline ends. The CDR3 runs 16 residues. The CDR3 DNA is TGTGCCACCAGCAGAGATCCCCGGCGGGTTGACTACGAGCAGTACTTC. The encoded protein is CATSRDPRRVDYEQYF.